Below, 27 T cell receptor beta chains from the same sample are listed, as sequenced in a study of shared clonotypes between healthy human individuals (dated by TCRdb to between 2020 and 2021). Libraries came from the immunoSEQ multiplex PCR assay. TCRdb carries this immuneACCESS record with in-frame sequences only. Its versions omit some clonotypes, under half of them owing to an unresolved V gene in the studies checked, with the rest unexplained. This sample comprises approximately 1,500,000 clones, approximately 98% of them detected only once. In total, the top ten clones hold roughly 0.4% of the sample. Sequenced sample: naive CD4+ T cells sorted from blood. The cell subset or site label on this specimen signifies: CD45RA+ positively selected. Every receptor here comes from a man between 25 and 39 years old in good health.

J is TRBJ2-3 and V is TRBV28; D unclear. Looked up from germline, CDR1 is MDHEN and CDR2 is SYDVKM. The CDR3 loop spans 15 amino acids. V gave up 5 bases and J gave up 3 bases, with 15 bases separating them. The CDR3 loop is CASSTPGSGTDTQYF. As DNA, the CDR3 is TGTGCCAGCAGTACCCCCGGTAGTGGGACAGATACGCAGTATTTT. The full variable domain, its missing parts supplied by reference TRBV28 and TRBJ2-3, is DVKVTQSSRYLVKRTGEKVFLECVQDMDHENMFWYRQDPGLGLRLIYFSYDVKMKEKGDIPEGYSVSREKKERFSLILESASTNQTSMYLCASSTPGSGTDTQYFGPGTRLTVL.

The gene calls are TRBV5-1 and TRBJ2-3, with 9 bases lining up with TRBD1. Germline assignment: CDR1 SGHRS and CDR2 YFSETQ. The CDR3 length is 15 residues. The V and J ends lost 0 bases and 9 bases, in that order; junction bases with no gene match: 8. The CDR3 protein is CASSLEGTGGITQYF. CDR3 in DNA: TGCGCCAGCAGCTTGGAGGGCACAGGGGGCATCACGCAGTATTTT.

The V and J genes are TRBV28 and TRBJ2-7; 9 bases line up with TRBD1. Germline V gives CDR1 MDHEN, CDR2 SYDVKM. The J segment lost 4 bases and the V segment lost 8 bases, leaving 6 bases of the junction unmatched. There are 13 residues in the CDR3. CDR3 residues: CASSGTGRYEQYF. The CDR3 region has the DNA TGTGCCAGCTCCGGGACAGGGAGGTACGAGCAGTACTTC.

The V gene is TRBV7-2, the J gene TRBJ1-3, with a tentative D call TRBD1 (5 bases). The germline V and J ends were trimmed by 5 bases and 3 bases, with 14 bases remaining between them. This CDR3 spans 15 amino acids. Germline lookup yields CDR1 SGHTA and CDR2 FQGNSA. The CDR3: CASSAQGIFGNTIYF. The CDR3 DNA reads as TGTGCCAGCAGCGCGCAGGGTATTTTTGGAAACACCATATATTTT.

This chain links TRBV6-5 with TRBJ2-7; TRBD1 or TRBD2 may be the D gene (5 bases each). The ends were cut back, 4 bases at V and 4 bases at J, with 14 bases in the middle. Per the germline V gene, CDR1 is MNHEY and CDR2 is SVGAGI. CDR3 length: 14 amino acids. CDR3 sequence reads: CASSLGRTLYEQYF. As DNA, the CDR3 is TGTGCCAGCAGTTTGGGACGGACCCTGTACGAGCAGTACTTC.

The genes are TRBV7-9 and TRBJ1-4; D unresolved. Germline CDR1 SEHNR, CDR2 FQNEAQ (reference sequence). The CDR3 loop spans 16 amino acids. With 1 base removed from V and 4 bases from J, the gap between germline ends came to 13 bases. CDR3 sequence reads: CASSLDGGLVNEKLFF. DNA for the CDR3: TGTGCCAGCAGCTTAGATGGCGGACTCGTTAATGAAAAACTGTTTTTT.

For this clone: The same CDR3 also results from other DNA sequences found in this sample. The rearrangement uses TRBV11-2 and TRBJ2-1; D not resolved. The CDR3 has 11 amino acids. Germline CDR1 is SGHAT and CDR2 is FQNNGV. V gave up 0 bases and J gave up 9 bases, with 3 bases separating them. The chain's CDR3 is CASSLDTEQFF. The CDR3 nucleotides are TGTGCCAGCAGCTTAGATACTGAGCAGTTCTTC. The full variable domain, rest sourced from reference TRBV11-2 and TRBJ2-1, is EAGVAQSPRYKIIEKRQSVAFWCNPISGHATLYWYQQILGQGPKLLIQFQNNGVVDDSQLPKDRFSAERLKGVDSTLKIQPAKLEDSAVYLCASSLDTEQFFGPGTRLTVL.

The chain recombines TRBV5-4 with TRBJ1-4; 10 bases align to TRBD1. In germline, CDR1 is SGHNT, CDR2 YYREEE (reference sequence). The CDR3 extends over 17 amino acids. The trim removed 4 bases at V and 7 bases at J, leaving 13 bases unmatched. The CDR3 loop reads CASSRGQGGGSSEKLFF. The CDR3, as DNA: TGTGCCAGCAGCCGCGGACAGGGGGGAGGTAGCAGTGAAAAACTGTTTTTT.

The chain employs TRBV7-9 and TRBJ1-1, with D maybe TRBD1 (6 bases). V lost 6 bases and J lost 1, with 21 bases in between. The CDR3 is 17 amino acids. Germline CDR1 and CDR2: SEHNR and FQNEAQ (reference sequence). This chain's CDR3 is CASRRDVGARENTEAFF. CDR3 DNA: TGTGCCAGCAGGCGTGATGTGGGGGCAAGGGAGAACACTGAAGCTTTCTTT. The variable domain in full, with the rest retrieved from reference TRBV7-9 and TRBJ1-1, is DTGVSQNPRHKITKRGQNVTFRCDPISEHNRLYWYRQTLGQGPEFLTYFQNEAQLEKSRLLSDRFSAERPKGSFSTLEIQRTEQGDSAMYLCASRRDVGARENTEAFFGQGTRLTVV.

The gene calls are TRBV5-4 and TRBJ2-2, with 13 bases identical to TRBD2. The germline gives CDR1 SGHNT, CDR2 YYREEE (reference sequence). Unmatched junction bases numbered 6, after V lost 3 bases and J lost 4 bases. This CDR3 has 17 residues. CDR3 DNA: TGTGCCAGCAGCTCCGGGACTAGCGGGATGGGCACCGGGGAGCTGTTTTTT. It is translated as CASSSGTSGMGTGELFF.

This chain links TRBV7-8 with TRBJ2-1; perhaps TRBD2 as D (5 bases). The CDR3 spans 13 residues. V gave up 1 base and J gave up 6 bases, with 7 bases separating them. CDR1 and CDR2 (germline): SGHVS, FQNEAQ. CDR3 sequence: CASSLERFNEQFF. CDR3 in DNA: TGTGCCAGCAGCTTAGAGCGGTTCAATGAGCAGTTCTTC.

The J gene is TRBJ2-5, the V gene TRBV6-6; tentatively, D is TRBD1 (6 bases). Between the trimmed V and J ends, which lost 7 bases and 9 bases, there was a span of 21 bases. The CDR3 runs 14 residues. Germline CDR1 reads MNHNY; CDR2 reads SVGAGI (reference sequence). The CDR3, as DNA: TGTGCCAGCACCTACCTAGGGGGTTCAACTTCCCAGTACTTC. It encodes CASTYLGGSTSQYF.

This clone was observed a single time. The chain joins TRBV5-1 to TRBJ1-2; no clear D. V lost 3 bases, J lost 6 bases, and 15 bases lay in between. The CDR3 spans 14 residues. Looked up from germline, CDR1 is SGHRS and CDR2 is YFSETQ. The CDR3: CASSSGPHNDGYTF. CDR3 bases: TGCGCCAGCAGCTCCGGGCCCCACAATGATGGCTACACCTTC.

CDR3 loop: CASSHIRDRGSIIYEQYF. In DNA form, the CDR3 reads TGTGCCAGCAGCCACATCCGGGACAGGGGGTCGATAATCTACGAGCAGTACTTC. V is TRBV14 and J is TRBJ2-7, with 11 bases aligning to TRBD1. Looked up from germline, CDR1 is SGHDN and CDR2 is FVKESK. The CDR3 loop spans 18 amino acids. The V segment lost 3 bases and the J segment 3 bases; nucleotides outside the gene matches: 13.

The V call is TRBV11-2, the J call TRBJ1-4, with D hard to call. CDR1 and CDR2 (germline): SGHAT, FQNNGV. CDR3 length: 15 residues. The germline V and J ends were trimmed by 1 base and 4 bases, with 10 bases remaining between them. The CDR3 sequence is CASSLAEHFNEKLFF. As DNA, the CDR3 is TGTGCCAGCAGCTTAGCGGAGCACTTTAATGAAAAACTGTTTTTT.

V is TRBV5-1 and J is TRBJ2-3; unclear D gene. Germline V CDR1 and CDR2: SGHRS, YFSETQ. The ends were cut back, 2 bases at V and 3 bases at J, with 16 bases in the middle. CDR3 length: 16 residues. The DNA of the CDR3 is TGCGCCAGCAGCTTAGGGCCGGGTGGTGGGACAGATACGCAGTATTTT. The encoded protein is CASSLGPGGGTDTQYF.

Notes on this clone: The junction and the germline gene differ at one end; a read error may be behind it. The chain carries TRBV9 and TRBJ2-3, with 14 bases aligning to TRBD2. Germline assignment: CDR1 SGDLS and CDR2 YYNGEE. This CDR3 has 18 residues. The DNA of the CDR3 is TGTGCCAGCAGCGTAGCCCCCGGACTAGCGGGAGGCACGGATACGCAGTATTTT. As protein: CASSVAPGLAGGTDTQYF.

V usage is TRBV29-1 and J usage is TRBJ2-1, with 7 bases that match TRBD2. The CDR3 is made up of 12 amino acids. V gave up 8 bases and J gave up 3 bases; unmatched junction bases: 4. Germline loops: CDR1 SQVTM, CDR2 ANQGSEA. CDR3 coding DNA: TGCAGCTGCCGGGACTACTACAATGAGCAGTTCTTC. Amino acids: CSCRDYYNEQFF.

V and J are TRBV10-3 and TRBJ2-2; 12 bases agree with TRBD2. After removal of 5 bases from V and 3 bases from J, the junction contained 4 bases not matched to a gene. The V gene's germline CDR1 is ENHRY and CDR2 SYGVKD. CDR3 size: 16 residues. This CDR3 is CAISSSGRADTGELFF. Written as DNA, the CDR3 is TGTGCCATCAGTTCTAGCGGGAGGGCCGACACCGGGGAGCTGTTTTTT.

The chain employs TRBV28 and TRBJ2-3, with 12 bases identical to TRBD2. The CDR3 length is 16 residues. Unmatched junction bases numbered 5, after V lost 4 bases and J lost 3 bases. The V gene's germline CDR1 is MDHEN and CDR2 SYDVKM. As DNA, the CDR3 is TGTGCCAGCAGTTGGCTAGCGGGAGGGGGAACAGATACGCAGTATTTT. Protein product: CASSWLAGGGTDTQYF.

The chain joins TRBV18 to TRBJ1-4; D gene ambiguous. CDR1 is KGHSH and CDR2 is LQKENI in the germline V gene. Trimming took off 3 bases at V and 0 bases at J, with 14 bases between the two ends. This CDR3 has 17 residues. CDR3 loop: CASSPYAGDSTNEKLFF. CDR3 DNA: TGTGCCAGCTCACCTTACGCTGGGGATTCAACTAATGAAAAACTGTTTTTT.

As regards this clone: This sample also contains other DNA sequences that code for the same CDR3. The rearrangement uses TRBV5-1 and TRBJ1-4, with a weak D call TRBD1 (5 bases). CDR1 SGHRS and CDR2 YFSETQ come from the germline V gene. Trimming shortened V by 0 bases and J by 1 base, and 7 bases separated the two germline ends. The CDR3 is made up of 15 amino acids. The CDR3: CASSLVGGTNEKLFF. The CDR3 DNA is TGCGCCAGCAGCTTGGTCGGGGGAACTAATGAAAAACTGTTTTTT.

This clone has a single count. The chain carries TRBV7-8 and TRBJ1-1, with no clear D. Germline V gene sequence: CDR1 SGHVS, CDR2 FQNEAQ. The CDR3 length is 15 residues. V was pared by 5 bases and J by 6 bases, with 19 bases between. The CDR3 loop reads CASSPSIKAGSEAFF. The CDR3 DNA sequence: TGTGCCAGCAGCCCTAGCATCAAGGCAGGCTCTGAAGCTTTCTTT.

Notes on this clone: In the same sample, other DNA sequences code for this CDR3. The chain has TRBV7-2 and TRBJ2-4, with D uncertain. Germline V gives CDR1 SGHTA, CDR2 FQGNSA. This CDR3 has 14 amino acids. The V gene lost 1 base and the J gene lost 2 bases, with 6 bases spanning the gap. The CDR3 loop is CASSLGGSKNIQYF. The DNA of the CDR3 is TGTGCCAGCAGCTTAGGAGGATCCAAAAACATTCAGTACTTC.

The rearrangement links TRBV28 to TRBJ2-2; perhaps TRBD1 as D (5 bases). The CDR3 consists of 17 residues. Trimming cost V 3 bases and J 3 bases, with 17 bases left between them. Germline V gene data show CDR1 as MDHEN and CDR2 as SYDVKM. In nucleotides, the CDR3 is TGTGCCAGCAGTTTTCCCCAGGGTATTAGGGACACCGGGGAGCTGTTTTTT. Its translation is CASSFPQGIRDTGELFF.

This clone was seen a single time. V is TRBV7-2 and J is TRBJ2-3; 8 bases line up with TRBD2. The CDR3 totals 15 residues. Germline V gives CDR1 SGHTA, CDR2 FQGNSA. Trimming removed 0 bases from V and 2 bases from J; junction bases left unmatched: 1. The CDR3 region is CASSLAAGDTDTQYF. CDR3 coding DNA: TGTGCCAGCAGCTTAGCAGCGGGGGACACAGATACGCAGTATTTT.

The chain carries TRBV7-6 and TRBJ1-1; unclear D gene. CDR3 length equals 17 residues. Trimming removed 5 bases from V and 0 bases from J, with 19 bases in between. Looked up from germline, CDR1 is SGHVS and CDR2 is FNYEAQ. The DNA for the CDR3 is TGTGCCAGCAGCCCCCGGACGGAGAGATCAATGAACACTGAAGCTTTCTTT. As protein: CASSPRTERSMNTEAFF.